The rows below give T cell receptor beta chains drawn from one sample of a study of blood T cells in healthy people across ages. Each CDR3 protein is one row after TCRdb ran MiXCR on the 5' RACE reads. Of over 500,000 distinct CDR3 sequences in the sample, roughly half are singletons; the top ten hold 13%. Sequenced: blood. These TCRs come from an elderly woman in good health. Both conserved end residues are part of each CDR3. The D gene is left open where the match is weak. Some rows have no size entry. The others give once, few or many, or a class for an expanded clone.

many	TRBD1	TRBJ1-2	TRBV29-1	CSAGTGVVYGYTF	TGCAGCGCTGGGACAGGGGTGGTTTATGGCTACACCTTC
many	-	TRBJ2-1	TRBV11-2	CASTLYGGGEQFF	TGTGCCAGCACCCTTTATGGGGGTGGCGAGCAGTTCTTC
few	TRBD2	TRBJ2-5	TRBV11-2	CASSLIRLAGVETQYF	TGTGCCAGCAGCTTAATAAGACTAGCGGGGGTTGAGACCCAGTACTTC
many	-	TRBJ2-6	TRBV28	CASHQGANVLTF	TGTGCTTCCCACCAAGGGGCCAACGTCCTGACTTTC
-	-	TRBJ2-7	TRBV20-1	CSARRPTSLSEQYF	TGCAGTGCGAGGAGGCCGACCTCCCTTTCCGAGCAGTACTTC
-	-	TRBJ2-5	TRBV7-2	CASSAGSKETQYF	TGTGCCAGCAGCGCCGGGAGTAAAGAGACCCAGTACTTC
-	TRBD2	TRBJ2-7	TRBV6-2/TRBV6-3	CASSSYKAGVPYEQYF	TGTGCCAGCAGTTCATATAAGGCGGGAGTCCCCTACGAGCAGTACTTC
many	-	TRBJ1-2	TRBV12-3/TRBV12-4	CASSFPLGGSYTF	TGTGCCAGCAGTTTCCCGTTGGGAGGGAGCTACACCTTC
-	TRBD2	TRBJ2-1	TRBV25-1	CASTEGTSGIDEQFF	TGTGCCAGCACCGAGGGGACTAGCGGGATCGATGAGCAGTTCTTC
-	-	TRBJ2-7	TRBV7-2	CASSLRQGYEQYF	TGTGCCAGCAGCTTACGGCAGGGCTACGAGCAGTACTTC
-	-	TRBJ2-5	TRBV10-3	CAIRQGEGETQYF	TGTGCCATCAGACAGGGTGAGGGGGAGACCCAGTACTTC
many	-	TRBJ2-3	TRBV7-9	CASSTSTPRGTDTQYF	TGTGCCAGCAGCACCTCGACACCGCGGGGCACAGATACGCAGTATTTT
-	TRBD2	TRBJ2-2	TRBV27	CASSVGRGGELFF	TGTGCCAGCAGTGTCGGGAGGGGCGGGGAGCTGTTTTTT
many	TRBD1	TRBJ2-1	TRBV7-3	CASSLTVDRSEQFF	TGTGCCAGCAGCTTGACCGTGGACAGGTCTGAGCAGTTCTTC
-	-	TRBJ2-1	TRBV5-1	CASSWVGASSYNEQFF	TGCGCCAGCAGCTGGGTCGGGGCGAGCTCCTACAATGAGCAGTTCTTC
-	TRBD1	TRBJ1-2	TRBV20-1	CSARGPFGTVGNGYTF	TGCAGTGCTAGAGGCCCTTTCGGGACAGTGGGGAATGGCTACACCTTC
few	-	TRBJ2-5	TRBV10-1	CASSEGSGAGQETQYF	TGCGCCAGCAGTGAAGGCTCTGGGGCGGGCCAAGAGACCCAGTACTTC
-	TRBD1	TRBJ1-2	TRBV5-6	CASSLGSGGQLLVYGYTF	TGTGCCAGCAGCTTGGGATCGGGGGGACAGCTTCTGGTTTATGGCTACACCTTC
once	TRBD1	TRBJ1-2	TRBV2	CASSEATAGQGPCGYTF	TGTGCCAGCAGTGAAGCGACAGCGGGACAGGGGCCCTGTGGCTACACCTTC
many	TRBD1	TRBJ2-7	TRBV18	CASSPEGASYEQYF	TGTGCCAGCTCACCAGAGGGGGCCTCCTACGAGCAGTACTTC
few	-	TRBJ1-1	TRBV12-3/TRBV12-4	CASKGTRSLEAFF	TGTGCCAGCAAGGGCACCAGGTCATTGGAAGCTTTCTTT
-	-	TRBJ2-7	TRBV5-1	CASSGGLDEQYF	TGCGCCAGCAGCGGGGGGCTGGACGAGCAGTACTTC
-	-	TRBJ2-7	TRBV29-1	CSVREGGYGGTSYEQYF	TGCAGCGTTAGGGAAGGGGGTTACGGCGGGACGTCCTACGAGCAGTACTTC
-	-	TRBJ2-1	TRBV29-1	CAGGVSYNEQFF	TGCGCCGGCGGGGTCTCCTACAATGAGCAGTTCTTC
-	-	TRBJ1-4	TRBV10-3	CAISESRGEKLFF	TGTGCCATCAGTGAGTCCAGGGGAGAAAAACTGTTTTTT
-	TRBD1	TRBJ1-3	TRBV7-2	CASSSTGTGNTIYF	TGTGCCAGCAGCTCGACAGGGACTGGAAACACCATATATTTT
many	-	TRBJ2-1	TRBV24-1	CATPVGSFYNEQFF	TGTGCCACCCCCGTGGGTAGCTTCTACAATGAGCAGTTCTTC
few	-	TRBJ1-1	TRBV5-1	CASSSGPGRNTEAFF	TGCGCCAGCAGCTCCGGTCCAGGGAGGAACACTGAAGCTTTCTTT
few	TRBD2	TRBJ2-5	TRBV7-2	CASSLFGSGRTQETQYF	TGTGCCAGCAGCTTATTCGGTAGCGGGAGAACACAAGAGACCCAGTACTTC
-	TRBD1	TRBJ1-6	TRBV12-3/TRBV12-4	CASSLRGTGVWGSPLHF	TGTGCCAGCAGTTTGAGGGGGACAGGGGTATGGGGTTCACCCCTCCACTTT
few	-	TRBJ2-1	TRBV20-1	CSALKVGSPSYNEQFF	TGCAGTGCTCTCAAGGTCGGGAGTCCGTCCTACAATGAGCAGTTCTTC
once	TRBD1	TRBJ2-1	TRBV11-2	CASSVTGGLSYNEQFF	TGTGCCAGCAGCGTGACAGGGGGCTTGTCCTACAATGAGCAGTTCTTC
-	-	TRBJ2-1	TRBV5-1	CASSLYNEQVF	TGCGCCAGCAGCTTGTACAATGAGCAGGTCTTC
many	TRBD2	TRBJ2-1	TRBV29-1	CSVEAPGTSGKISYNEQFF	TGCAGCGTTGAAGCTCCCGGGACTAGCGGGAAAATCTCCTACAATGAGCAGTTCTTC
many	-	TRBJ2-6	TRBV2	CASSQGANVLTF	TGTGCCAGCTCTCAAGGGGCCAACGTCCTGACTTTC
many	-	TRBJ2-1	TRBV29-1	CSVSINNEQFF	TGCAGCGTTTCCATCAACAATGAGCAGTTCTTC
-	-	TRBJ2-5	TRBV5-1	CASSLGLPGGVYQETQYF	TGCGCCAGCAGCTTGGGGCTTCCCGGCGGGGTGTACCAAGAGACCCAGTACTTC
-	TRBD1	TRBJ1-6	TRBV9	CASRGQGVNSPLHF	TGTGCCAGCAGGGGACAGGGGGTTAATTCACCCCTCCACTTT
-	-	TRBJ2-6	TRBV29-1	CSVEVTGANVLTF	TGCAGCGTTGAGGTTACTGGGGCCAACGTCCTGACTTTC
-	TRBD2	TRBJ2-7	TRBV4-2	CASSQPGTSGKSSYEQYF	TGTGCCAGCAGCCAACCCGGGACTAGCGGGAAGAGCTCCTACGAGCAGTACTTC
-	-	TRBJ1-5	TRBV24-1	CATSDGNGNQPQHF	TGTGCCACCAGTGATGGGAACGGCAATCAGCCCCAGCATTTT
-	-	TRBJ2-7	TRBV9	CASSGQTGPYEQYF	TGTGCCAGCAGCGGCCAGACAGGTCCCTACGAGCAGTACTTC
many	-	TRBJ2-5	TRBV24-1	CATSDPRAQSRETQYF	TGTGCCACCAGTGATCCGCGGGCCCAATCTCGGGAGACCCAGTACTTC
few	-	TRBJ2-1	TRBV20-1	CSVRKAVSYNEQFF	TGCAGTGTCCGCAAAGCGGTGTCCTACAATGAGCAGTTCTTC
many	TRBD1	TRBJ1-1	TRBV2	CASRGQGNTEAFF	TGTGCCAGCAGAGGACAGGGGAACACTGAAGCTTTCTTT
-	TRBD2	TRBJ2-1	TRBV11-1	CATRLAGNNEQFF	TGTGCCACCAGACTAGCGGGAAACAATGAGCAGTTCTTC
once	-	TRBJ2-1	TRBV29-1	CSVVERVDGSSYNEQFF	TGCAGCGTTGTTGAGAGGGTTGACGGGAGCTCCTACAATGAGCAGTTCTTC
-	-	TRBJ2-3	TRBV20-1	CSAILDGPDTQYF	TGCAGTGCCATTCTAGACGGCCCAGATACGCAGTATTTT
many	-	TRBJ2-7	TRBV4-1	CASSQEHEQYF	TGCGCCAGCAGCCAAGAGCACGAGCAGTACTTC
-	TRBD1	TRBJ2-1	TRBV3-1	CASNPRDRRPNEQFF	TGTGCCAGCAACCCGCGGGACAGGCGGCCCAATGAGCAGTTCTTC